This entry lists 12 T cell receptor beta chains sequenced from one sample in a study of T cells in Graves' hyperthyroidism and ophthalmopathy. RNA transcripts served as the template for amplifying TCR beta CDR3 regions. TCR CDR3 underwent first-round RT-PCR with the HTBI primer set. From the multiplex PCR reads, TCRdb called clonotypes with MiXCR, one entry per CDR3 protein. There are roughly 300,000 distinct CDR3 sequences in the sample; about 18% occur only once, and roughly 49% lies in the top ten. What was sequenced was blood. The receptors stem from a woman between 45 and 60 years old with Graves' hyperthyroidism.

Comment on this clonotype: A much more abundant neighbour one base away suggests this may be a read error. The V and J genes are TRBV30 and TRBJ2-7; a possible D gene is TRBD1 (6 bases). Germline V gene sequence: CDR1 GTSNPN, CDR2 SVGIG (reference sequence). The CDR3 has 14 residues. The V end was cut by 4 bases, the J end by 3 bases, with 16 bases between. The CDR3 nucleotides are TGTGCCTGGAAGTCGTGGGGACAACACTACGAGCAGTACGTC. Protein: CAWKSWGQHYEQYV.

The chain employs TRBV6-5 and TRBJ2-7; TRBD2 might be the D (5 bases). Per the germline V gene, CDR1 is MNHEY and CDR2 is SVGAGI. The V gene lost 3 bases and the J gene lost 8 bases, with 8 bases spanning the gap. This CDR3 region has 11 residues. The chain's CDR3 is CASSYAGKQYF. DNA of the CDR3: TGTGCCAGCAGTTATGCGGGTAAGCAGTACTTC.

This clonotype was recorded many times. CDR3 nucleotides: TGTGCCAGCAGCGTGGCAGATACGCAGTATTTT. Translating it yields CASSVADTQYF. This chain uses TRBV5-5 with TRBJ2-3, with D uncertain. This CDR3 spans 11 amino acids. V shed 4 bases and J shed 4 bases, with 4 bases lying between them. Germline assignment: CDR1 SGHKS and CDR2 YYEKEE (reference sequence). Supplemented by reference TRBV5-5 and TRBJ2-3, the full variable domain reads DAGVTQSPTHLIKTRGQQVTLRCSPISGHKSVSWYQQVLGQGPQFIFQYYEKEERGRGNFPDRFSARQFPNYSSELNVNALLLGDSALYLCASSVADTQYFGPGTRLTVL.

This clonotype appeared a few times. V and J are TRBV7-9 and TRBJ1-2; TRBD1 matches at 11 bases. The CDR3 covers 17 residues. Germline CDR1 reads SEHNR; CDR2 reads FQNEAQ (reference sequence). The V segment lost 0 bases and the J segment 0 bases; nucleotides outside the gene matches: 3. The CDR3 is CASSLAGQGASNYGYTF. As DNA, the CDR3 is TGTGCCAGCAGCTTAGCCGGACAGGGGGCATCTAACTATGGCTACACCTTC.

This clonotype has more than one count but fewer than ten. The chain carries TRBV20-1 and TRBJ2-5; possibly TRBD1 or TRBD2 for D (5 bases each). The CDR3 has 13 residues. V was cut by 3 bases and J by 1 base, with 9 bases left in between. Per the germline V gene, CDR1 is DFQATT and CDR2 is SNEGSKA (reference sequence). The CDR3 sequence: CSASPGPQETQYF. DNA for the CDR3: TGCAGTGCTAGTCCGGGGCCCCAAGAGACCCAGTACTTC.

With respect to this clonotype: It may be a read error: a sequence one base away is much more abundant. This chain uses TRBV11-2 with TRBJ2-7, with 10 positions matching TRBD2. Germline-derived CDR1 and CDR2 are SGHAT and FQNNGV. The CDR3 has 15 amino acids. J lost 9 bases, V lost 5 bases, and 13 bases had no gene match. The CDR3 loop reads CASSPSSGRLDGQYF. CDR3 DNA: TGTGCCAGCAGCCCCTCTAGCGGGAGATTAGACGGGCAGTACTTC.

The CDR3 region is CASSIVPNTGELFF. The CDR3 bases are TGTGCCAGTAGTATTGTCCCGAACACCGGGGAGCTGTTTTTT. This chain uses TRBV19 with TRBJ2-2, with no clear D. This CDR3 region has 14 residues. The V and J ends lost 3 bases and 0 bases respectively, with 5 bases between them. Germline V CDR1 and CDR2: LNHDA, SQIVND (reference sequence).

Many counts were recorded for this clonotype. CDR3 loop: CATSRGTGDVGQPQHF. As DNA, the CDR3 is TGTGCCACCAGCAGAGGGACAGGGGATGTCGGTCAGCCCCAGCATTTT. The J gene is TRBJ1-5, the V gene TRBV15; TRBD1 matches 9 bases. V was clipped by 1 base and J by 6 bases; unmatched bases: 7. CDR3 size: 16 residues. Germline V gives CDR1 LNHNV, CDR2 YYDKDF (reference sequence).

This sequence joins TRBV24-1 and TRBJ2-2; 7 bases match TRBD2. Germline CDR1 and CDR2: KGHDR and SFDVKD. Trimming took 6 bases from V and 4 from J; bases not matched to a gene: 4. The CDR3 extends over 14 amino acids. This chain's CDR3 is CATSPGGTTGELFF. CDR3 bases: TGTGCCACCAGTCCCGGGGGGACCACCGGGGAGCTGTTTTTT.

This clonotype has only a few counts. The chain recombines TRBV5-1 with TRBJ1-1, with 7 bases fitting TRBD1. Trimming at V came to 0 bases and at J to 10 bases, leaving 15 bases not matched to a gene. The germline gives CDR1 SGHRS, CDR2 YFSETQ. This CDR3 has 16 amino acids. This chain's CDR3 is CASSLAPTPGQVLAFF. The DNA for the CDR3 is TGCGCCAGCAGCTTGGCACCGACCCCAGGACAGGTTTTAGCTTTCTTT.

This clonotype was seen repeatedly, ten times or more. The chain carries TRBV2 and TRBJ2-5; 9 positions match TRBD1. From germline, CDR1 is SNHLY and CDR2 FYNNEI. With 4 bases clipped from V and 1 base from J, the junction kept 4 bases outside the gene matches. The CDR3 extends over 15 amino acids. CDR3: CASSGGQGGQETQYF. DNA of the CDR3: TGTGCCAGCAGTGGGGGACAGGGAGGCCAAGAGACCCAGTACTTC.

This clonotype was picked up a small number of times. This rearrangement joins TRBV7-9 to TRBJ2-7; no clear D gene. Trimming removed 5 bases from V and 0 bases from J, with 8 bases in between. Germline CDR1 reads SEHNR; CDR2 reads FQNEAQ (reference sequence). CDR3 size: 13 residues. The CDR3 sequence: CASSAELSYEQYV. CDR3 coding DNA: TGTGCCAGCAGCGCCGAGCTCTCCTACGAGCAGTACGTC.